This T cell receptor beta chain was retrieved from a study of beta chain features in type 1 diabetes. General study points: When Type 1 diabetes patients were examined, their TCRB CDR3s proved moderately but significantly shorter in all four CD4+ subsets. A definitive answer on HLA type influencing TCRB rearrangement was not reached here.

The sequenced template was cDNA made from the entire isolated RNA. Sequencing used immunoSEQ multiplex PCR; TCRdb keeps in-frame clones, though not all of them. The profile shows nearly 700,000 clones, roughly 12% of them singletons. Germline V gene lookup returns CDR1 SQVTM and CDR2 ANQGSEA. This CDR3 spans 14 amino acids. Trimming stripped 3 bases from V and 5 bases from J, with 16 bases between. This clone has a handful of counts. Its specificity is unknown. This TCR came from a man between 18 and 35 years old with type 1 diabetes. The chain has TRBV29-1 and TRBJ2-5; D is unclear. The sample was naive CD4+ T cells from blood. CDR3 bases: TGCAGCGTTGAGGGCCGGTTATCACCGGAGACCCAGTACTTC. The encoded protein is CSVEGRLSPETQYF.